Shown below are 4 T cell receptor beta chains from a single sample sequenced in a study of cytomegalovirus exposure and HLA in healthy donors. The PCR was carried out with 60 Vbeta primers and 13 Jbeta primers. Profiled with immunoSEQ multiplex PCR; TCRdb holds only in-frame clones, not every one. The data contain 100,000 to 150,000 clones, about three quarters of them singletons. What was sequenced was PBMCs. The source is a man between 45 and 60 years old in good health and CMV-seronegative.

This chain joins TRBV5-1 and TRBJ2-3, with D uncertain. V lost 0 bases and J lost 2, with 10 bases in between. Germline V CDR1 and CDR2: SGHRS, YFSETQ. This CDR3 contains 15 residues. In DNA form, the CDR3 reads TGCGCCAGCAGCTTGGACTCGGTGTCCACAGATACGCAGTATTTT. It is translated as CASSLDSVSTDTQYF.

This chain joins TRBV4-1 and TRBJ2-1; possibly TRBD2 for D (6 bases). V was trimmed by 0 bases and J by 0 bases, leaving 12 bases between them. Germline V gene data show CDR1 as MGHRA and CDR2 as YSYEKL. The CDR3 has 17 amino acids. The chain's CDR3 is CASSQDPDGSSYNEQFF. In DNA, the CDR3 is TGCGCCAGCAGCCAAGACCCGGACGGGAGCTCCTACAATGAGCAGTTCTTC.

The chain links TRBV4-2 to TRBJ1-2; no firm D call. V shed 4 bases and J shed 7 bases, with 16 bases lying between them. Germline V gives CDR1 LGHNA, CDR2 YNFKEQ. The CDR3 spans 14 residues. DNA of the CDR3: TGTGCCAGCAGCCGCGTCCAGGATTTCTCTGGCTACACCTTC. This codes for CASSRVQDFSGYTF.

This clone was observed a few times. The chain is built from TRBV4-2 and TRBJ1-1; D call uncertain. CDR1 is LGHNA and CDR2 is YNFKEQ in the germline V gene. The CDR3 sequence is 16 residues long. The germline V and J ends were trimmed by 0 bases and 0 bases, with 11 bases remaining between them. The CDR3 spells CASSQDPAGLNTEAFF. For the CDR3, the DNA is TGTGCCAGCAGCCAAGATCCGGCGGGGTTGAACACTGAAGCTTTCTTT.